Below, 16 T cell receptor beta chains from the same sample are listed, as sequenced in a study of cytomegalovirus exposure and HLA in healthy donors. Amplification used 60 Vbeta primers and 13 Jbeta primers. This table comes from immunoSEQ multiplex PCR, and its TCRdb copy is limited to in-frame clones, with some not included. The table includes 100,000 to 150,000 clones, around 80% detected once. Sequencing input: PBMCs. These receptors originate from a woman aged 25 to 39 in good health and CMV-seronegative.

The chain is built from TRBV4-1 and TRBJ1-5; TRBD1 aligns across 7 bases. CDR3 length equals 13 residues. V was clipped by 5 bases and J by 7 bases; unmatched bases: 5. Germline CDR1 reads MGHRA; CDR2 reads YSYEKL. The CDR3 sequence: CASSEKGAQPQHF. In nucleotides, the CDR3 is TGCGCCAGCAGCGAGAAGGGGGCACAGCCCCAGCATTTT.

This chain links TRBV11-3 with TRBJ2-2; 8 nucleotides line up with TRBD2. The ends lost 8 bases at V and 8 bases at J; junction bases unmatched: 10. The CDR3 extends over 14 amino acids. The germline V gene encodes CDR1 SGHNT and CDR2 YENEEA. The CDR3 here is CASRIGSGSGELFF. The DNA for the CDR3 is TGTGCCAGCCGAATAGGGAGCGGGAGTGGGGAGCTGTTTTTT.

The chain carries TRBV4-1 and TRBJ1-3; 12 bases line up with TRBD1. Germline assignment: CDR1 MGHRA and CDR2 YSYEKL. V shed 4 bases and J 0 bases; nucleotides not matched to a gene: 7. This CDR3 has 18 amino acids. The CDR3 sequence is CASSRTRDRGHSGNTIYF. CDR3 bases: TGCGCCAGCAGCCGAACCCGGGACAGGGGGCACTCTGGAAACACCATATATTTT.

This sequence joins TRBV9 and TRBJ2-1; 11 nucleotides line up with TRBD2. Per the germline V gene, CDR1 is SGDLS and CDR2 is YYNGEE. CDR3 length: 14 amino acids. Trimming at V came to 6 bases and at J to 10 bases, leaving 9 bases not matched to a gene. CDR3 nucleotide sequence: TGTGCCAGCAAATCACTAGCGGGAGAGTCGGAGCAGTTCTTC. As protein: CASKSLAGESEQFF.

V is TRBV18 and J is TRBJ2-7, with D possibly being TRBD2 (6 bases). The germline V gene has CDR1 KGHSH and CDR2 LQKENI. This CDR3 spans 18 amino acids. V lost 3 bases and J lost 0, with 21 bases in between. In DNA, the CDR3 is TGTGCCAGCTCACCCCTGGGGAGGCTAGCCGGTAACTCCTACGAGCAGTACTTC. This encodes CASSPLGRLAGNSYEQYF.

The rearrangement links TRBV19 to TRBJ1-4, with D unclear. Germline CDR1 is LNHDA and CDR2 is SQIVND (reference sequence). The CDR3 length is 13 residues. Trimming removed 3 bases at V and 17 bases at J, with 19 bases between. The CDR3 sequence is CASSIVSGRLPFF. CDR3 in DNA: TGTGCCAGTAGTATTGTGTCCGGGAGGTTACCCTTTTTT.

The rearrangement uses TRBV5-1 and TRBJ2-3; 16 bases agree with TRBD2. Trimming took 4 bases from V and 4 from J; bases not matched to a gene: 6. The CDR3 extends over 17 amino acids. CDR1 and CDR2 from the germline V gene are SGHRS and YFSETQ. For the CDR3, the DNA is TGCGCCAGCAGCACGGGACTAGCGGGAGGGCCAGCAGATACGCAGTATTTT. Translated, it gives CASSTGLAGGPADTQYF.

This clone has a handful of counts. This chain uses TRBV10-2 with TRBJ2-5; D is perhaps TRBD1 (5 bases). CDR3 size: 14 residues. Germline CDR1 WSHSY, CDR2 SAAADI. Trimming took off 6 bases at V and 2 bases at J, with 13 bases between the two ends. The CDR3 loop is CASSSLTGQETQYF. The CDR3, as DNA: TGCGCCAGCAGCTCCTTAACAGGACAAGAGACCCAGTACTTC.

The rearrangement joins TRBV6-4 to TRBJ1-5; D possibly corresponds to TRBD1 (5 bases). This CDR3 contains 13 residues. V lost 3 bases to trimming and J lost 9 bases, with 12 bases between them. Germline CDR1 MRHNA, CDR2 SNTAGT. CDR3 DNA sequence: TGTGCCAGCAGTGAAACAGGTTCCGGGCCCCAGCATTTT. This translates into CASSETGSGPQHF.

The chain has TRBV9 and TRBJ1-2; D ambiguous. The CDR3 covers 13 residues. CDR1 and CDR2 from the germline V gene are SGDLS and YYNGEE. Trimming left V 7 bases short and J 2 bases short, with 12 bases between. CDR3 loop: CASGEGHNYGYTF. The CDR3 DNA reads as TGTGCCAGCGGGGAGGGTCACAACTATGGCTACACCTTC.

This clone showed up just once. The J gene is TRBJ2-2, the V gene TRBV5-1; TRBD1 matches at 8 bases. The germline V gene encodes CDR1 SGHRS and CDR2 YFSETQ. This CDR3 spans 15 amino acids. V was clipped by 2 bases and J by 5 bases; unmatched bases: 5. The CDR3 DNA follows: TGCGCCAGCAGCTTATGGGACAGGTTTACCGGGGAGCTGTTTTTT. Its translation is CASSLWDRFTGELFF.

This chain links TRBV9 with TRBJ2-2; TRBD2 aligns across 9 bases. Trimming removed 4 bases from V and 7 bases from J; junction bases left unmatched: 14. Germline CDR1 is SGDLS and CDR2 is YYNGEE. CDR3 size: 17 residues. This chain's CDR3 is CASSRGGVAGEDGELFF. In DNA, the CDR3 is TGTGCCAGCAGCCGGGGGGGAGTAGCGGGAGAGGACGGGGAGCTGTTTTTT.

The J gene is TRBJ1-1, the V gene TRBV2; 11 bases are a match to TRBD1. V lost 4 bases to trimming and J lost 4 bases; unmatched junction nucleotides: 5. In germline, CDR1 is SNHLY, CDR2 FYNNEI. The CDR3 has 15 residues. The CDR3 sequence is CASSGLGTGGTEAFF. DNA of the CDR3: TGTGCCAGCAGTGGGCTGGGGACAGGGGGCACTGAAGCTTTCTTT.

The chain recombines TRBV15 with TRBJ1-3; unclear D gene. The V end was cut by 0 bases, the J end by 8 bases, with 14 bases between. The CDR3 consists of 15 residues. Germline-derived CDR1 and CDR2 are LNHNV and YYDKDF (reference sequence). Here the CDR3 reads CATSRDYSYKHTIYF. The CDR3 DNA sequence: TGTGCCACCAGCAGAGATTACAGTTACAAGCACACCATATATTTT.

The chain couples TRBV7-8 to TRBJ1-2; 9 nucleotides align to TRBD1. V gave up 4 bases and J gave up 4 bases; unmatched junction bases: 4. CDR1 is SGHVS, CDR2 FQNEAQ, per germline. This CDR3 has 14 amino acids. The CDR3 bases are TGTGCCAGCAGCTCGGACAGGGGATTCTATGGCTACACCTTC. As protein: CASSSDRGFYGYTF.

The V call is TRBV5-1, the J call TRBJ2-3; 7 bases match TRBD1. The germline V gene encodes CDR1 SGHRS and CDR2 YFSETQ. The CDR3 is made up of 14 amino acids. Unmatched junction bases numbered 7, after V lost 4 bases and J lost 5 bases. CDR3 residues: CASSPGQVEDTQYF. CDR3 DNA: TGCGCCAGCAGCCCCGGACAGGTGGAAGATACGCAGTATTTT.